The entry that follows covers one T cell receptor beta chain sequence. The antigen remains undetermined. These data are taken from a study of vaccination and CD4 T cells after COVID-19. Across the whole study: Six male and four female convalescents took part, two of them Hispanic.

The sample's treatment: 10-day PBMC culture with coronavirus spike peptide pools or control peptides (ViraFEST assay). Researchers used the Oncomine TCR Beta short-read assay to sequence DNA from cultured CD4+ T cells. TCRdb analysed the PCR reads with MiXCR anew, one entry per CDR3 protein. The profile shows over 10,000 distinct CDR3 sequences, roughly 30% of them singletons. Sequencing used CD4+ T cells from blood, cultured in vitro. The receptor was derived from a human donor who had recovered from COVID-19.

The CDR3 is CATRAKTGGGSSYNEQFF. The CDR3 DNA sequence: TGTGCCACCAGGGCGAAGACTGGAGGCGGTAGCTCCTACAATGAGCAGTTCTTC. This chain joins TRBV24-1 and TRBJ2-1; a possible D gene is TRBD2 (5 bases). CDR3 length equals 18 residues. Germline V gives CDR1 KGHDR, CDR2 SFDVKD. The ends were cut back, 7 bases at V and 0 bases at J, with 21 bases in the middle.